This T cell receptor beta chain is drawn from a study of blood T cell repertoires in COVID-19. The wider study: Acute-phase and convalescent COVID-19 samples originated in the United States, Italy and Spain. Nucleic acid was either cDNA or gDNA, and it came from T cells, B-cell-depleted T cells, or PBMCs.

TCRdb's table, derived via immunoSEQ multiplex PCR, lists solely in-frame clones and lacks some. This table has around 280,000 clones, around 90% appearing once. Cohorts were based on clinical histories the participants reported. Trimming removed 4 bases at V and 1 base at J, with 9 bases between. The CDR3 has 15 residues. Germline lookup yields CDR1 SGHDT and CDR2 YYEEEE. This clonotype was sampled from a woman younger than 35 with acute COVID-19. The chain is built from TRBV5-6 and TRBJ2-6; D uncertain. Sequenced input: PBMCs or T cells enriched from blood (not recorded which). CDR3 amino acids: CASSRIGSGANVLTF. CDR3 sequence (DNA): TGTGCCAGCAGCCGAATCGGGTCTGGGGCCAACGTCCTGACTTTC. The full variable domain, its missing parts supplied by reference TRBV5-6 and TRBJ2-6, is DAGVTQSPTHLIKTRGQQVTLRCSPKSGHDTVSWYQQALGQGPQFIFQYYEEEERQRGNFPDRFSGHQFPNYSSELNVNALLLGDSALYLCASSRIGSGANVLTFGAGSRLTVL.